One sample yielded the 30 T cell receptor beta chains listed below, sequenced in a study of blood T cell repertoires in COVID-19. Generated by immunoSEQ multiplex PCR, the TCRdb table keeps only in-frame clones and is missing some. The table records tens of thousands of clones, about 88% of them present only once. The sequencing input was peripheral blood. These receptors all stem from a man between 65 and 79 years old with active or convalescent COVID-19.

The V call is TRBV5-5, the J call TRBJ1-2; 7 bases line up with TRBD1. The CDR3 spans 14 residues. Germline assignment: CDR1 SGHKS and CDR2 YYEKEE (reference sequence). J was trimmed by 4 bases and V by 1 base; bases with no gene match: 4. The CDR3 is CASSLLQGFYGYTF. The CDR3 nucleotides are TGTGCCAGCAGCTTGCTACAGGGGTTCTATGGCTACACCTTC. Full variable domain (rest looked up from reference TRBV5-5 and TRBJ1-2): DAGVTQSPTHLIKTRGQQVTLRCSPISGHKSVSWYQQVLGQGPQFIFQYYEKEERGRGNFPDRFSARQFPNYSSELNVNALLLGDSALYLCASSLLQGFYGYTFGSGTRLTVV.

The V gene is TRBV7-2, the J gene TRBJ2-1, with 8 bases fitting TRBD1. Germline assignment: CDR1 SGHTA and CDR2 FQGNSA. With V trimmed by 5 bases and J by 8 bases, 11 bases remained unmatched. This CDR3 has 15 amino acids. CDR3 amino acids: CASSPSTGGIYEQFF. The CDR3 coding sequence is TGTGCCAGCAGCCCGAGCACAGGGGGAATCTATGAGCAGTTCTTC.

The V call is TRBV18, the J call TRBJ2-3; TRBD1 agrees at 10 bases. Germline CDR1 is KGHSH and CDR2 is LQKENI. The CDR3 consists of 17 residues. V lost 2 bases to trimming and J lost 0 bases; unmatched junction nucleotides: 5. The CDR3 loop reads CASSPRQGAPSTDTQYF. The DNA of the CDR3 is TGTGCCAGCTCACCAAGACAGGGGGCGCCTAGCACAGATACGCAGTATTTT.

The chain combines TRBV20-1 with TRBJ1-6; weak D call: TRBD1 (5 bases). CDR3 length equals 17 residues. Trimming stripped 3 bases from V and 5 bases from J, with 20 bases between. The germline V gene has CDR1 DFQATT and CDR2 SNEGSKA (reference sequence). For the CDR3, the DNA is TGCAGTGCTAGTCCCCGTCAGGGATTCGGGCATAATTCACCCCTCCACTTT. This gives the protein CSASPRQGFGHNSPLHF.

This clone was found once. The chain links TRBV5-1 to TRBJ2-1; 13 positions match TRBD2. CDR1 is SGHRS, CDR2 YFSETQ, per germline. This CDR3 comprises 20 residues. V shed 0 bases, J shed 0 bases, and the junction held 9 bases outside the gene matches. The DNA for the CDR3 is TGCGCCAGCAGCTTGGCCGAGACTAGCGGGGGGCCCGGCTCCTACAATGAGCAGTTCTTC. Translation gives CASSLAETSGGPGSYNEQFF.

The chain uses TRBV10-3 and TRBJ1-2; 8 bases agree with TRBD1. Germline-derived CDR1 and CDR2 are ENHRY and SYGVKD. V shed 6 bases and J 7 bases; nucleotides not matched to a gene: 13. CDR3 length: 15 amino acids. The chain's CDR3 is CAISPGQGASGGYTF. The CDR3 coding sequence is TGTGCCATCAGCCCCGGGCAGGGGGCTTCGGGTGGCTACACCTTC.

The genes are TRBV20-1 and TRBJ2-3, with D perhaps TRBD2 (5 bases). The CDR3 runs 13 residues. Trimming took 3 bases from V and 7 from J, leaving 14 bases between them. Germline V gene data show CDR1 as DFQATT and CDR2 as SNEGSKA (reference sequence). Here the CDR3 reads CSASIQRGNTQYF. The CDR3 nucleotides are TGCAGTGCTAGTATACAGAGAGGGAATACGCAGTATTTT.

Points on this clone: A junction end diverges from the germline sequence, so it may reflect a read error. The DNA for the CDR3 is TGTGCCTGGGGACAGGCGAACCCCGGGGAGCTGTTTTTT. Protein: CAWGQANPGELFF. V and J are TRBV30 and TRBJ2-2; TRBD1 matches at 7 bases. This CDR3 spans 13 amino acids. Germline CDR1 is GTSNPN and CDR2 is SVGIG (reference sequence).

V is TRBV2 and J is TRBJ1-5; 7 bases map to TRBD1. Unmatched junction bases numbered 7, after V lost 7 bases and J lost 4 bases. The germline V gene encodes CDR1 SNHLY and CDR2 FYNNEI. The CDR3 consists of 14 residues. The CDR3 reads CASTRTGYNQPQHF. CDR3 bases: TGTGCCAGCACAAGGACAGGATATAATCAGCCCCAGCATTTT.

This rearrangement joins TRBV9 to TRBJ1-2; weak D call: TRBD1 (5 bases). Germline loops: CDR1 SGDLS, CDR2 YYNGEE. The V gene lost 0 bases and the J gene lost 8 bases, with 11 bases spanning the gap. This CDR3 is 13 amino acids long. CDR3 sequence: CASSVEGLSGYTF. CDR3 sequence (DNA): TGTGCCAGCAGCGTAGAGGGGCTTTCGGGCTACACCTTC.

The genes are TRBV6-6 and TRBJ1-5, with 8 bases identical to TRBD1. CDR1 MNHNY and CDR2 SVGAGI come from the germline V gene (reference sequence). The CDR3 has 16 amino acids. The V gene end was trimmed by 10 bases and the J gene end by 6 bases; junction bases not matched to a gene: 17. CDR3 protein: CATEAEGQGAFQPQHF. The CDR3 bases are TGTGCCACCGAAGCCGAAGGACAGGGAGCTTTTCAGCCCCAGCATTTT.

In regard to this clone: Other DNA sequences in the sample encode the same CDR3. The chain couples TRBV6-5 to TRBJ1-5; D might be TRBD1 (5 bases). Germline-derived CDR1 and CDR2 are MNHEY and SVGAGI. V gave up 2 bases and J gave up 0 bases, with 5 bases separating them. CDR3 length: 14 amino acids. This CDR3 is CASSYGASNQPQHF. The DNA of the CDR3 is TGTGCCAGCAGTTACGGGGCTAGCAATCAGCCCCAGCATTTT.

CDR3 nucleotide sequence: TGCGCCAGCAGCTTCTTGACTAGTGCCGGGGAGCTGTTTTTT. Translation gives CASSFLTSAGELFF. The chain recombines TRBV5-1 with TRBJ2-2; D is perhaps TRBD2 (6 bases). The V gene lost 2 bases and the J gene lost 6 bases, with 11 bases spanning the gap. This CDR3 comprises 14 residues. Per the germline V gene, CDR1 is SGHRS and CDR2 is YFSETQ.

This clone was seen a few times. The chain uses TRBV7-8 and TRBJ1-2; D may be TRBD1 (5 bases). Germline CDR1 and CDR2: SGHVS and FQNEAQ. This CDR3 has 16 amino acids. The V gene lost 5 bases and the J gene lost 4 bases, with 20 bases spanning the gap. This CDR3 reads CASSVEGATPTYGYTF. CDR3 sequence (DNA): TGTGCCAGCAGCGTAGAAGGGGCAACACCCACCTATGGCTACACCTTC.

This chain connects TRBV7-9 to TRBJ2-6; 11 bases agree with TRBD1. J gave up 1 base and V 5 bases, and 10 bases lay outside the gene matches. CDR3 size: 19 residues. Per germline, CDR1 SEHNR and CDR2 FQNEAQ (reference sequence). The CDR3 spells CASSPRGGTGGSGANVLTF. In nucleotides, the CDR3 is TGTGCCAGCAGCCCCCGAGGGGGGACAGGGGGTTCTGGGGCCAACGTCCTGACTTTC. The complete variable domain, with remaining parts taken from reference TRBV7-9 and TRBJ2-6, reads DTGVSQNPRHKITKRGQNVTFRCDPISEHNRLYWYRQTLGQGPEFLTYFQNEAQLEKSRLLSDRFSAERPKGSFSTLEIQRTEQGDSAMYLCASSPRGGTGGSGANVLTFGAGSRLTVL.

The CDR3 spells CASWGDRVQETQYF. Written as DNA, the CDR3 is TGTGCCAGCTGGGGCGACAGGGTCCAAGAGACCCAGTACTTC. The V gene is TRBV2, the J gene TRBJ2-5; 7 bases are shared with TRBD1. In germline, CDR1 is SNHLY, CDR2 FYNNEI. After removal of 8 bases from V and 1 base from J, the junction contained 7 bases not matched to a gene. There are 14 residues in the CDR3.

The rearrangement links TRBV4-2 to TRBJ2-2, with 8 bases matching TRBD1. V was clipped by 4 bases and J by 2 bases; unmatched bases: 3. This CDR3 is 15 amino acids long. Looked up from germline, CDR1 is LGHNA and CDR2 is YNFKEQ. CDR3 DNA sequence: TGTGCCAGCAGCCCCGCAGGGGGCAACACCGGGGAGCTGTTTTTT. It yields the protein CASSPAGGNTGELFF.

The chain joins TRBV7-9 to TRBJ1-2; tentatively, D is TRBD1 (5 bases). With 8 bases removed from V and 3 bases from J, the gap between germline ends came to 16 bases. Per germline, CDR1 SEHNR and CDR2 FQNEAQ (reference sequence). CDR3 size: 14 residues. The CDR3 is CASAAGGRDYGYTF. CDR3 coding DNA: TGTGCCAGCGCTGCGGGGGGTCGTGACTATGGCTACACCTTC.

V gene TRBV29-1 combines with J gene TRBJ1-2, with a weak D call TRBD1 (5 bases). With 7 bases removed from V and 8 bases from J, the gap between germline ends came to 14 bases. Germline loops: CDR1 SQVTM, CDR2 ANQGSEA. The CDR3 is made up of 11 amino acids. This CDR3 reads CSAGGTGGYTF. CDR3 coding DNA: TGCAGCGCCGGAGGGACGGGGGGCTACACCTTC.

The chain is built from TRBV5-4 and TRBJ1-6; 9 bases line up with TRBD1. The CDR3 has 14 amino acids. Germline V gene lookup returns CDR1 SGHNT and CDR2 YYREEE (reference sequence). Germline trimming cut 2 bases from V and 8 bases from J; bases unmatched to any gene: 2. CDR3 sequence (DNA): TGTGCCAGCAGCTTCGGGGACAGGGATTCACCCCTCCACTTT. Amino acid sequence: CASSFGDRDSPLHF.

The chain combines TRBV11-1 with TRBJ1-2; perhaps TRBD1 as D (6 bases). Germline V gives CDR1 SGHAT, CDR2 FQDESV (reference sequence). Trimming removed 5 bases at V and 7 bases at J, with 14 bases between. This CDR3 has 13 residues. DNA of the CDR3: TGTGCCAGCAGCCCCCCAGGGGTAGGTGGCTACACCTTC. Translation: CASSPPGVGGYTF.

The CDR3 loop is CASSLSRQGVQNRGSEAFF. CDR3 bases: TGCGCCAGCAGCTTATCGAGACAGGGGGTCCAGAATCGAGGTTCTGAAGCTTTCTTT. The chain has TRBV5-1 and TRBJ1-1; 9 nucleotides line up with TRBD1. The CDR3 covers 19 residues. Germline values: CDR1 SGHRS, CDR2 YFSETQ. V lost 2 bases and J lost 6; bases outside the gene matches: 20. Using reference TRBV5-1 and TRBJ1-1 for the parts outside the CDR3, the full variable domain is KAGVTQTPRYLIKTRGQQVTLSCSPISGHRSVSWYQQTPGQGLQFLFEYFSETQRNKGNFPGRFSGRQFSNSRSEMNVSTLELGDSALYLCASSLSRQGVQNRGSEAFFGQGTRLTVV.

The CDR3, as DNA: TGTGCCAGCAGTGAGACCAGGGGTGGAAATAATTCACCCCTCCACTTT. Translating it yields CASSETRGGNNSPLHF. This rearrangement joins TRBV2 to TRBJ1-6; perhaps TRBD1 as D (6 bases). In germline, CDR1 is SNHLY, CDR2 FYNNEI. The germline V and J ends were trimmed by 3 bases and 5 bases, with 14 bases remaining between them. This CDR3 spans 16 amino acids.

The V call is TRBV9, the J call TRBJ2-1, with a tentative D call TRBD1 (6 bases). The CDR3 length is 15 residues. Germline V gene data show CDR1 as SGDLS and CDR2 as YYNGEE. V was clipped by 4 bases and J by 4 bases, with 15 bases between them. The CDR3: CASSSAGTKYNEQFF. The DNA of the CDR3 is TGTGCCAGCAGCTCGGCCGGGACAAAGTACAATGAGCAGTTCTTC.

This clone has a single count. CDR3 loop: CASRPGQGVRYEQYF. In nucleotides, the CDR3 is TGTGCCAGCAGACCTGGACAGGGGGTCCGGTACGAGCAGTACTTC. The V call is TRBV28, the J call TRBJ2-7; 10 bases are shared with TRBD1. This CDR3 spans 15 amino acids. V trimming: 6 bases; J trimming: 4 bases; junction bases outside the gene matches: 9. Germline lookup yields CDR1 MDHEN and CDR2 SYDVKM.

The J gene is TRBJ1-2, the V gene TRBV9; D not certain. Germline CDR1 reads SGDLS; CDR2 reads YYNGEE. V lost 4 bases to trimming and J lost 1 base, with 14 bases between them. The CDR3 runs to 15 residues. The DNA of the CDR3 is TGTGCCAGCAGCCCCCGCGGTTCGGGTAACTATGGCTACACCTTC. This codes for CASSPRGSGNYGYTF.

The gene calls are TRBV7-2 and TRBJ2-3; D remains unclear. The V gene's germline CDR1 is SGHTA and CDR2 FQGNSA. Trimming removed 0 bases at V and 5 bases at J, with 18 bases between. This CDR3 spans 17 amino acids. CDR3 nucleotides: TGTGCCAGCAGCTTAGCCGGTCCCTACCTAACTATAGATACGCAGTATTTT. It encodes CASSLAGPYLTIDTQYF.

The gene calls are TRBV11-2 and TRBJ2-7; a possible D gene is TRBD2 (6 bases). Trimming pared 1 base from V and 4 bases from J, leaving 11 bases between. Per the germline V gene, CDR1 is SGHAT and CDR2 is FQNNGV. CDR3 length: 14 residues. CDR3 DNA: TGTGCCAGCAGCTTAGGGACCGGGGGATACGAGCAGTACTTC. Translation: CASSLGTGGYEQYF. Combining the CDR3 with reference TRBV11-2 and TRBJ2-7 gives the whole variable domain EAGVAQSPRYKIIEKRQSVAFWCNPISGHATLYWYQQILGQGPKLLIQFQNNGVVDDSQLPKDRFSAERLKGVDSTLKIQPAKLEDSAVYLCASSLGTGGYEQYFGPGTRLTVT.

For the CDR3, the DNA is TGTGCCAGCAGTTTAGGACTAGCGGTCCTTGGGGAGACCCAGTACTTC. This codes for CASSLGLAVLGETQYF. The chain links TRBV27 to TRBJ2-5; 10 bases agree with TRBD2. Germline CDR1 and CDR2: MNHEY and SMNVEV (reference sequence). The CDR3 totals 16 residues. Losses at the gene ends were 2 bases for V and 5 bases for J; bases not matched to a gene: 8.

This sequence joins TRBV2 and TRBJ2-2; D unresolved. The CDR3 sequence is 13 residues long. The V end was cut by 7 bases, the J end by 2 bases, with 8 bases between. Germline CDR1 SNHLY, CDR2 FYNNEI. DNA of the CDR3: TGTGCCAGCATCGGTGTAAACACCGGGGAGCTGTTTTTT. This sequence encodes CASIGVNTGELFF.